This T cell receptor beta chain was sequenced for a study of blood T cell repertoires in COVID-19. Study background: Acute and convalescent COVID-19 samples came from the United States, Italy and Spain. Nucleic acid was either cDNA or gDNA, and it came from T cells, B-cell-depleted T cells, or PBMCs.

Original data processing: Amplification from reference gene primers served as the basis for estimated nucleated cell counts. Sequencing was performed with immunoSEQ multiplex PCR; in TCRdb, only in-frame clones are kept and a portion is missing. V, J and clone size are those of that table, while D and trimming were read from the DNA. The repertoire holds 150,000 or so clones, with approximately 81% as singletons. The study recruited people aged roughly 18 to 95 years across about two dozen US areas. V trimming: 6 bases; J trimming: 6 bases; junction bases outside the gene matches: 12. Germline V gene lookup returns CDR1 MNHEY and CDR2 SMNVEV (reference sequence). The CDR3 is 16 residues long.

The rearrangement links TRBV27 to TRBJ1-5; TRBD1 agrees at 9 bases. Material for sequencing was PBMCs or T cells enriched from blood (not recorded which). This TCR was sampled from a man between 60 and 75 years old who had recovered from COVID-19. CDR3 residues: CASRGSGTGNFQPQHF. In DNA, the CDR3 is TGTGCCAGCAGGGGGTCGGGGACAGGGAATTTTCAGCCCCAGCATTTT.